The clone carrying this T cell receptor (beta chain) was observed a handful of times. Its cognate antigen is unknown. Produced via immunoSEQ multiplex PCR; TCRdb's table is partial and in-frame only. Here the sample spans over 85,000 clones, around 96% being singletons. This sample is part of a study of cytomegalovirus exposure and HLA in healthy donors. Overall study results and limits: The authors enumerated around 150 TCR beta chains as linked to cytomegalovirus.

This CDR3 contains 17 residues. Trimming at V came to 4 bases and at J to 9 bases, leaving 13 bases not matched to a gene. In germline, CDR1 is MRHNA, CDR2 SNTAGT. This TCR came from a young woman in good health and CMV-seronegative. The source material was PBMCs. The chain uses TRBV6-4 and TRBJ2-1; TRBD1 aligns across 12 bases. The CDR3 here is CASSGATPGQGAGEQFF. The CDR3, as DNA: TGTGCCAGCAGTGGAGCGACACCGGGACAGGGGGCGGGTGAGCAGTTCTTC.